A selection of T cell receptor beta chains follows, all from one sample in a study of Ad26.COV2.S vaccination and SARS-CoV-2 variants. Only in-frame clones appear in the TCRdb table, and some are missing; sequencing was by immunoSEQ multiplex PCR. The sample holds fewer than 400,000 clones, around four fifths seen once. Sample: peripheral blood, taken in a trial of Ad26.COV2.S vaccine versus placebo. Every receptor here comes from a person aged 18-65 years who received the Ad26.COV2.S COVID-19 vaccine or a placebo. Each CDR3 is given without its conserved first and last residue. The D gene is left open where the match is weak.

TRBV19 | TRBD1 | ASSGWTGGKSPLH
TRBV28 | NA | ASKGIVGRHSGNTIY
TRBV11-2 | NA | ASSLMGGAGVDTQY
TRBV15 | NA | ATSRDKGWYGYT
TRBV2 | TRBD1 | ASRYSGGSDEQF
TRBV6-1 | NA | ASSEGPLLWQY
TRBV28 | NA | ASSLASSGYGYT
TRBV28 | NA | ASSPNGVDTQY
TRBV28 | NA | ASSLRPDNQPQH
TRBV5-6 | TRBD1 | ASSFWDRAYTGELF
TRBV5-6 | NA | ASSLHRELGWTEAF
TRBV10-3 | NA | ATRTRVGPLH
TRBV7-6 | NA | ASSLVLAGRYNEQF
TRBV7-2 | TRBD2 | ASSLTAGVYEQF
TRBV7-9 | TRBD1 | ASSPGQGATEAF
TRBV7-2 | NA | ASSFSLETQY
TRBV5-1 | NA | ASSLAGPFTDTQY
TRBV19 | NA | ASSIQLGASARDTQY
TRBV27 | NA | ASSRNRLATDTQY
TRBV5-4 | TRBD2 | ASSVTSGGTETQY
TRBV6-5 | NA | AATLQGNYGYT
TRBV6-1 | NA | ASSGNARGASSNQPQH
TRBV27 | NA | ASSPYNEKLF
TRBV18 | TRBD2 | ASSPRASGADTQY
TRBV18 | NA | ASSPSAPEKLF
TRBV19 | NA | ASMEQGRGYT
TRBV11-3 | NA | ASSRRDEQF
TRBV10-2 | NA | ASSEGDLMNTEAF
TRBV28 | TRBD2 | ASSLDLAGVYEQY
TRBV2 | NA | ASSEIFGAASSYNSPLH
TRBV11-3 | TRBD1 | ASSLLSGTANTEAF
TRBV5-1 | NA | ASSFLTTDSGNTIY
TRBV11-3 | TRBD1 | ASSPRQGWTTDTQY
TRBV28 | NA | ASTADSYEQY
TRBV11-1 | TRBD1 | ASSLGTGTYEQY
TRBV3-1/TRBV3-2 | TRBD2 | ASSQGGLLNIQY
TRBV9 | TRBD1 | ASSVAGGSRNIQY
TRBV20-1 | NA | SAKRSDTQY
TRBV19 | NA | AVGVPYEQY
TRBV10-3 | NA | AISESSREQY
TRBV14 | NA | ASSQQETQY
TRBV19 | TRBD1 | ASSIAGTGGEHTQY
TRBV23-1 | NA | ASSQSGQKSKAF
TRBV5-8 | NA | ASNLRQAANQPQH
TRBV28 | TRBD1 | ASSITGGTGELF
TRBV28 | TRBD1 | ASRRTGGEKLF
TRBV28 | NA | ASVGSYGYT
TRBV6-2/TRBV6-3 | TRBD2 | ASSLTSGGYNEQF
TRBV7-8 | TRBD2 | ASSLGAHSGGIYEQY
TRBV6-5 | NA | ASSYSWQGTEAF
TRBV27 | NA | ASSSLGEAKNIQY
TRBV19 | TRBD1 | ASTPDRGIAKNIQY
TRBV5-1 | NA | ASSSRGTGELF
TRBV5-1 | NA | ASSDGQRYSYEQY
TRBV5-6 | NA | ASSPIFGGNTIY
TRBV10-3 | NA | AISGTGNTIY
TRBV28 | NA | ASRNRVVYTEAF